This T cell receptor (beta chain) was identified during a study of neurological immune-mediated disorders. MiXCR was run by TCRdb on the 5' RACE reads, yielding one entry per CDR3 protein. The sample lists tens of thousands of distinct CDR3 sequences, around 5.5% occurring once. V shed 5 bases, J shed 5 bases, and the junction held 4 bases outside the gene matches. The CDR3 consists of 15 residues. Germline V gives CDR1 SGHTA, CDR2 FQGNSA. Specimen: PBMCs. The receptor's source is a man younger than 35 with multiple sclerosis. The rearrangement joins TRBV7-2 to TRBJ2-5, with 14 positions matching TRBD2. Here the CDR3 DNA reads TGTGCCAGCAGCCGGACTAGCGGGAGGACGGAGACCCAGTACTTC. It is translated as CASSRTSGRTETQYF.